These 10 T cell receptor beta chains were sequenced from one sample in a study of shared clonotypes between healthy human individuals. The assay was immunoSEQ multiplex PCR, and TCRdb's table has in-frame clones only and misses some. The table records about 480,000 clones, approximately 79% of them present only once. The sample taken for sequencing was PBMCs. Source of these receptors: a woman between 40 and 55 years old in good health. Some clones in this sample may be carry-over from other donors' samples.

This clone came up once. This chain uses TRBV20-1 with TRBJ2-5; the D is unclear. The CDR3 has 11 amino acids. V was clipped by 3 bases and J by 5 bases, with 7 bases between them. The germline CDR1 and CDR2 sequences are DFQATT and SNEGSKA (reference sequence). In nucleotides, the CDR3 is TGCAGTGCTAGCATAATGGAGACCCAGTACTTC. Translating it yields CSASIMETQYF.

V is TRBV10-3 and J is TRBJ2-7, with D perhaps matching TRBD2 (6 bases). This CDR3 contains 14 residues. V was clipped by 7 bases and J by 2 bases, with 15 bases between them. Germline CDR1 is ENHRY and CDR2 is SYGVKD. As DNA, the CDR3 is TGTGCCATCACCGAAAGTAGCGGCCCCTACGAGCAGTACTTC. Its translation is CAITESSGPYEQYF.

This clone was seen more than once but under ten times. The genes are TRBV6-1 and TRBJ2-4; D tentatively fits TRBD1 or TRBD2 (5 bases each). V was shortened by 8 bases and J by 2 bases, with 16 bases between the two germline ends. The germline CDR1 and CDR2 sequences are MNHNS and SASEGT. The length of the CDR3 is 15 residues. CDR3 nucleotides: TGTGCCAGCGGTTGGGGGATGGGTACCAAAAACATTCAGTACTTC. It is translated as CASGWGMGTKNIQYF.

The chain combines TRBV2 with TRBJ1-1; D unclear. The CDR3 extends over 10 amino acids. From germline, CDR1 is SNHLY and CDR2 FYNNEI. V was pared by 5 bases and J by 2 bases, with 0 bases between. The CDR3 region has the DNA TGTGCCAGCAGTAACACTGAAGCTTTCTTT. This codes for CASSNTEAFF. The entire variable domain, with the rest obtained from reference TRBV2 and TRBJ1-1, is as follows: EPEVTQTPSHQVTQMGQEVILRCVPISNHLYFYWYRQILGQKVEFLVSFYNNEISEKSEIFDDQFSVERPDGSNFTLKIRSTKLEDSAMYFCASSNTEAFFGQGTRLTVV.

The chain uses TRBV7-6 and TRBJ2-7; D is uncertain. Trimming took 2 bases from V and 4 from J, leaving 3 bases between them. The CDR3 loop spans 11 amino acids. Germline CDR1 and CDR2: SGHVS and FNYEAQ. The CDR3 loop reads CASSLSYEQYF. CDR3 in DNA: TGTGCCAGCAGCTTATCTTACGAGCAGTACTTC.

The chain is built from TRBV6-1 and TRBJ2-2; TRBD2 aligns across 7 bases. The CDR3 has 13 residues. With V trimmed by 8 bases and J by 5 bases, 5 bases remained unmatched. The germline CDR1 and CDR2 sequences are MNHNS and SASEGT. CDR3 nucleotide sequence: TGTGCCAGCGGCGGGAGACAAACCGGGGAGCTGTTTTTT. Residues: CASGGRQTGELFF.

The gene calls are TRBV18 and TRBJ2-7; TRBD2 matches at 9 bases. With 5 bases clipped from V and 3 bases from J, the junction kept 11 bases outside the gene matches. CDR3 length: 16 amino acids. The germline gives CDR1 KGHSH, CDR2 LQKENI. DNA for the CDR3: TGTGCCAGCTCAACCCGGGGTAGCGGGAGTGGCTACGAGCAGTACTTC. This codes for CASSTRGSGSGYEQYF.

This clone was seen just once. The CDR3 is CASSLTGVTEAFF. In nucleotides, the CDR3 is TGTGCCAGCAGCTTGACAGGGGTGACTGAAGCTTTCTTT. The chain joins TRBV7-3 to TRBJ1-1; TRBD1 matches 8 bases. The CDR3 consists of 13 residues. Per germline, CDR1 SGHTA and CDR2 FQGTGA. With 3 bases clipped from V and 5 bases from J, the junction kept 2 bases outside the gene matches.

The CDR3 reads CASSNPCDEQFF. The CDR3, as DNA: TGTGCCAGTAGTAATCCCTGCGATGAGCAGTTCTTC. The chain recombines TRBV19 with TRBJ2-1, with D unresolved. V was cut by 4 bases and J by 8 bases, with 9 bases left in between. CDR1 is LNHDA, CDR2 SQIVND, per germline (reference sequence). The CDR3 has 12 residues. Full variable domain (remainder filled in from reference TRBV19 and TRBJ2-1): DGGITQSPKYLFRKEGQNVTLSCEQNLNHDAMYWYRQDPGQGLRLIYYSQIVNDFQKGDIAEGYSVSREKKESFPLTVTSAQKNPTAFYLCASSNPCDEQFFGPGTRLTVL.

This rearrangement joins TRBV7-2 to TRBJ2-1, with 11 positions matching TRBD2. Looked up from germline, CDR1 is SGHTA and CDR2 is FQGNSA. The CDR3 runs to 15 residues. The junction had 6 bases not matched to a gene; V was cut back by 7 bases and J by 4 bases. CDR3 in DNA: TGTGCCAGCACTACCGGGACTAGCGGTTACAATGAGCAGTTCTTC. This translates into CASTTGTSGYNEQFF.